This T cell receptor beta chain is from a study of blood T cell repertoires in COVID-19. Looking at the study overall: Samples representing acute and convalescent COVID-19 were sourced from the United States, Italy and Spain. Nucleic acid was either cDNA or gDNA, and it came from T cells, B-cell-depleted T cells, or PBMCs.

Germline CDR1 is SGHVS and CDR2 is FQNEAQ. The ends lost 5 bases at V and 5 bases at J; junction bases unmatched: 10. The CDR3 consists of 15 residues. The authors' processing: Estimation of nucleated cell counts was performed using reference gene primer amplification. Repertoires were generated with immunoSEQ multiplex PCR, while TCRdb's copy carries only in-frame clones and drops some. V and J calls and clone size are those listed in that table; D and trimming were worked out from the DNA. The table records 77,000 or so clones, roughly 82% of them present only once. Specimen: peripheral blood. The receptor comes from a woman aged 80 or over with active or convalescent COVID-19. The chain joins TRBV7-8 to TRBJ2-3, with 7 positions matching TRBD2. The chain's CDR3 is CASSPLAELGDTQYF. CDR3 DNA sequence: TGTGCCAGCAGCCCCCTAGCGGAGTTGGGAGATACGCAGTATTTT. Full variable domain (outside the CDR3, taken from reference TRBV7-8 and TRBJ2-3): GAGVSQSPRYKVAKRGQDVALRCDPISGHVSLFWYQQALGQGPEFLTYFQNEAQLDKSGLPSDRFFAERPEGSVSTLKIQRTQQEDSAVYLCASSPLAELGDTQYFGPGTRLTVL.